The 21 T cell receptor beta chains presented below share a single source sample, sequenced in a study of blood T cell repertoires in COVID-19. TCRdb's table, derived via immunoSEQ multiplex PCR, lists solely in-frame clones and lacks some. The sample holds over 200,000 clones; around 90% are singletons and the top ten take 1.2%. The specimen sequenced was PBMCs or T cells enriched from blood (not recorded which). These receptors all stem from a human donor in a cohort exposed to, infected with or recovered from COVID-19 (not recorded which). The donor label of this sample is uncertain.

V gene TRBV5-1 combines with J gene TRBJ1-2, with 7 nucleotides matching TRBD1. Germline values: CDR1 SGHRS, CDR2 YFSETQ. V was pared by 4 bases and J by 5 bases, with 5 bases of the junction left unmatched. This CDR3 contains 13 residues. The CDR3 DNA is TGCGCCAGCAGCCATGACAGGGTTTATGGCTACACCTTC. Translated: CASSHDRVYGYTF.

This chain connects TRBV7-8 to TRBJ1-5; 9 bases fit TRBD1. The CDR3 contains 15 residues. The V and J ends lost 3 bases and 11 bases, in that order; junction bases with no gene match: 11. From germline, CDR1 is SGHVS and CDR2 FQNEAQ. The CDR3 loop is CASSFDPRDRGTQHF. DNA for the CDR3: TGTGCCAGCAGCTTTGACCCCCGAGACAGGGGGACCCAGCATTTT.

In this sample, this clone turned up once. At one boundary the junction diverges from the germline segment, which might be a read error. The chain uses TRBV15 and TRBJ1-4; 7 nucleotides agree with TRBD1. Germline CDR1 LNHNV, CDR2 YYDKDF (reference sequence). This CDR3 is 12 amino acids long. The CDR3 nucleotides read TGTGCCACCAGCAGAGATGGGACAGAACCAACTTTT. This codes for CATSRDGTEPTF. Full variable domain (missing parts from reference TRBV15 and TRBJ1-4): DAMVIQNPRYQVTQFGKPVTLSCSQTLNHNVMYWYQQKSSQAPKLLFHYYDKDFNNEADTPDNFQSRRPNTSFCFLDIRSPGLGDTAMYLCATSRDGTEPTFGSGTQLSVL.

This chain uses TRBV4-1 with TRBJ1-1; no firm D call. The V end lost 1 base, the J end lost 3 bases, and 12 bases lay between the germline ends. Germline assignment: CDR1 MGHRA and CDR2 YSYEKL. This CDR3 has 15 amino acids. The CDR3 DNA is TGCGCCAGCAGCCAAGGAGTCAGGCGGGACACTGAAGCTTTCTTT. It translates to CASSQGVRRDTEAFF.

The CDR3 nucleotides read TGTGCCAGCAGTCGACTCCTGGACAGGGTCACCTATGGCTACACCTTC. Its protein product is CASSRLLDRVTYGYTF. The rearrangement links TRBV11-2 to TRBJ1-2, with 8 bases lining up with TRBD1. Germline values: CDR1 SGHAT, CDR2 FQNNGV. The CDR3 covers 16 residues. The ends lost 6 bases at V and 4 bases at J; junction bases unmatched: 13.

The V and J genes are TRBV7-6 and TRBJ2-1, with TRBD2 matching 10 bases. J lost 1 base, V lost 1 base, and 7 bases had no gene match. CDR1 is SGHVS, CDR2 FNYEAQ, per germline. This CDR3 contains 18 residues. The CDR3 bases are TGTGCCAGCAGCTTAGAGGTAGCGGGGGGAGGGTCCTACAATGAGCAGTTCTTC. Translated, it gives CASSLEVAGGGSYNEQFF.

The chain couples TRBV18 to TRBJ1-1; tentatively, D is TRBD1 (5 bases). The V end was cut by 2 bases, the J end by 6 bases, with 16 bases between. The germline CDR1 and CDR2 sequences are KGHSH and LQKENI. The CDR3 runs to 15 residues. CDR3: CASSPSAGGRPEAFF. For the CDR3, the DNA is TGTGCCAGCTCACCATCTGCGGGGGGAAGGCCTGAAGCTTTCTTT.

CDR3 protein: CASSMGTSEQYF. The CDR3 nucleotides are TGTGCCAGCAGCATGGGGACATCCGAGCAGTACTTC. The genes are TRBV5-4 and TRBJ2-7; D may be TRBD1 (6 bases). Germline assignment: CDR1 SGHNT and CDR2 YYREEE (reference sequence). V gave up 4 bases and J gave up 6 bases, with 11 bases separating them. The CDR3 sequence is 12 residues long.

The chain uses TRBV27 and TRBJ2-2; unclear D gene. V dropped 0 bases and J dropped 1 base, with 3 bases sitting between them. The germline V gene has CDR1 MNHEY and CDR2 SMNVEV (reference sequence). This CDR3 has 14 residues. CDR3 DNA: TGTGCCAGCAGTTTATCCCAGAACACCGGGGAGCTGTTTTTT. Translating it yields CASSLSQNTGELFF.

The genes are TRBV6-5 and TRBJ1-4, with TRBD1 matching over 9 bases. The V and J ends lost 0 bases and 7 bases, in that order; junction bases with no gene match: 3. The CDR3 is 15 residues long. CDR1 and CDR2 (germline): MNHEY, SVGAGI. The CDR3 nucleotides are TGTGCCAGCAGTTACTCCCGGGACAGGGCTGAAAAACTGTTTTTT. Encoded protein: CASSYSRDRAEKLFF.

This chain links TRBV7-9 with TRBJ2-5; 11 nucleotides agree with TRBD2. V gave up 3 bases and J gave up 3 bases; unmatched junction bases: 9. Looked up from germline, CDR1 is SEHNR and CDR2 is FQNEAQ (reference sequence). The CDR3 contains 17 residues. This CDR3 reads CASSFSVLAGGKETQYF. In DNA form, the CDR3 reads TGTGCCAGCAGCTTTTCGGTGCTAGCGGGAGGTAAAGAGACCCAGTACTTC. The full variable domain, rest sourced from reference TRBV7-9 and TRBJ2-5, is DTGVSQNPRHKITKRGQNVTFRCDPISEHNRLYWYRQTLGQGPEFLTYFQNEAQLEKSRLLSDRFSAERPKGSFSTLEIQRTEQGDSAMYLCASSFSVLAGGKETQYFGPGTRLLVL.

The chain joins TRBV24-1 to TRBJ1-2; D is perhaps TRBD1 (6 bases). The CDR3 is 16 residues long. Trimming removed 3 bases at V and 4 bases at J, with 17 bases between. Germline V gives CDR1 KGHDR, CDR2 SFDVKD. CDR3: CATSDRLPTGRYGYTF. In nucleotides, the CDR3 is TGTGCCACCAGTGATCGTCTCCCCACAGGGCGCTATGGCTACACCTTC.

The rearrangement uses TRBV12-3 or TRBV12-4 and TRBJ1-1; D gene uncertain. V shed 5 bases and J shed 6 bases, with 13 bases lying between them. This CDR3 spans 13 amino acids. The CDR3 protein is CASSPRMRSEAFF. The CDR3 coding sequence is TGTGCCAGCAGTCCTCGTATGCGTTCTGAAGCTTTCTTT.

The V call is TRBV2, the J call TRBJ1-3; 12 nucleotides agree with TRBD1. CDR1 and CDR2 from the germline V gene are SNHLY and FYNNEI. The trim removed 6 bases at V and 7 bases at J, leaving 7 bases unmatched. The CDR3 spans 15 residues. The CDR3 region is CASSSGTGGLNTIYF. The CDR3, as DNA: TGTGCCAGCAGCTCCGGGACAGGGGGCTTGAACACCATATATTTT.

The DNA for the CDR3 is TGTGCCAGCAGCTTGTCTTGGGTGGGACAGGAGACTTCGAACACCGGGGAGCTGTTTTTT. Translated: CASSLSWVGQETSNTGELFF. This chain uses TRBV11-3 with TRBJ2-2; 8 bases align to TRBD1. Germline-derived CDR1 and CDR2 are SGHNT and YENEEA. Trimming removed 3 bases from V and 0 bases from J; junction bases left unmatched: 15. This CDR3 comprises 20 residues.

The chain links TRBV6-5 to TRBJ2-7, with D possibly being TRBD1 (5 bases). The CDR3 extends over 13 amino acids. Germline assignment: CDR1 MNHEY and CDR2 SVGAGI. The V gene lost 4 bases and the J gene lost 0 bases, with 7 bases spanning the gap. Here the CDR3 reads CASSSTGSYEQYF. CDR3 DNA sequence: TGTGCCAGCAGTTCTACAGGCTCCTACGAGCAGTACTTC.

The chain employs TRBV11-1 and TRBJ2-2; the D gene is possibly TRBD1 (5 bases). V lost 6 bases and J 0 bases, leaving 8 bases between the germline ends. Germline V gene data show CDR1 as SGHAT and CDR2 as FQDESV (reference sequence). The CDR3 loop spans 14 amino acids. This chain's CDR3 is CASSRTTNTGELFF. The CDR3 DNA sequence: TGTGCCAGCAGTAGGACAACGAACACCGGGGAGCTGTTTTTT. Based on the CDR3 plus reference TRBV11-1 and TRBJ2-2, the full variable domain is EAEVAQSPRYKITEKSQAVAFWCDPISGHATLYWYRQILGQGPELLVQFQDESVVDDSQLPKDRFSAERLKGVDSTLKIQPAELGDSAMYLCASSRTTNTGELFFGEGSRLTVL.

The chain carries TRBV6-5 and TRBJ1-2; 7 nucleotides agree with TRBD1. Germline-derived CDR1 and CDR2 are MNHEY and SVGAGI. CDR3 length: 14 residues. Trimming cost V 4 bases and J 4 bases; bases outside gene matches: 6. CDR3 residues: CASSSAGTAYGYTF. The CDR3 DNA is TGTGCCAGCAGTTCCGCGGGGACAGCCTATGGCTACACCTTC.

This clone has a single count. The rearrangement uses TRBV7-2 and TRBJ2-5, with TRBD2 matching 9 bases. This CDR3 has 16 residues. Per germline, CDR1 SGHTA and CDR2 FQGNSA. V trimming: 1 base; J trimming: 5 bases; junction bases outside the gene matches: 8. As DNA, the CDR3 is TGTGCCAGCAGCTTAGGGGTAGCGGGGGAATGGGAGACCCAGTACTTC. It is translated as CASSLGVAGEWETQYF.

V gene TRBV19 combines with J gene TRBJ1-4; a weak D match, TRBD1 (6 bases). V lost 6 bases to trimming and J lost 4 bases, with 15 bases between them. CDR1 and CDR2 (germline): LNHDA, SQIVND (reference sequence). The CDR3 consists of 15 residues. CDR3 amino acids: CASSQGTVFNEKLFF. The DNA of the CDR3 is TGTGCCAGTAGCCAGGGGACGGTCTTTAATGAAAAACTGTTTTTT.

The CDR3 nucleotides are TGTGCCAGCAGCCAAGTTTGGGGCGGGGATGCAGATACGCAGTATTTT. It encodes CASSQVWGGDADTQYF. The rearrangement joins TRBV4-2 to TRBJ2-3, with a possible D match to TRBD2 (6 bases). CDR1 and CDR2 (germline): LGHNA, YNFKEQ. The V end lost 1 base, the J end lost 4 bases, and 15 bases lay between the germline ends. The CDR3 contains 16 residues.